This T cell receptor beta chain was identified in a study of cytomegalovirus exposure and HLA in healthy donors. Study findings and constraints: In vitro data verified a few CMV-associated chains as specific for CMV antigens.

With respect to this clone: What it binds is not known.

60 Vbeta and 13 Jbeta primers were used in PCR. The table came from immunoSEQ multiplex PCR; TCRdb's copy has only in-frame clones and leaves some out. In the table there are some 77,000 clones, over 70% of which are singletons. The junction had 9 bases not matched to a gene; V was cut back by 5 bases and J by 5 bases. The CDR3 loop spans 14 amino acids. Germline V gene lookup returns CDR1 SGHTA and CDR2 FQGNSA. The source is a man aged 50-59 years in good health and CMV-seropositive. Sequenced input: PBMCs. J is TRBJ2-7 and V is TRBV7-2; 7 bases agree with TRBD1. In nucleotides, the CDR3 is TGTGCCAGCAGCCCAGACAGGGTAATGGACGAGCAGTACTTC. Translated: CASSPDRVMDEQYF.